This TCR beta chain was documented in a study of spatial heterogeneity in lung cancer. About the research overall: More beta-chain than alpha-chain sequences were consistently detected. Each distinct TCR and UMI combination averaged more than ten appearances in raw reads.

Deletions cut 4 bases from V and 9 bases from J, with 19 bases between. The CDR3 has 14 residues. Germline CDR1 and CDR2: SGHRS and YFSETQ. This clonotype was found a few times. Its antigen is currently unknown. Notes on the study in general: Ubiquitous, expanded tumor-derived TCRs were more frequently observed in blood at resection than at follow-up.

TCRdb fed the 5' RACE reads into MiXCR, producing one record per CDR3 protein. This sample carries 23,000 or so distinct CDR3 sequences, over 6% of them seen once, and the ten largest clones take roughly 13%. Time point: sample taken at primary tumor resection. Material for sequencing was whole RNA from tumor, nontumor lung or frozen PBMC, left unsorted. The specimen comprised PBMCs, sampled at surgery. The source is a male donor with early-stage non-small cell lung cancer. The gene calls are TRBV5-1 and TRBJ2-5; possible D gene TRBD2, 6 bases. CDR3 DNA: TGCGCCAGCAGCGAAGCGGGCATCGGGATGGCCCAGTACTTC. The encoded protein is CASSEAGIGMAQYF.